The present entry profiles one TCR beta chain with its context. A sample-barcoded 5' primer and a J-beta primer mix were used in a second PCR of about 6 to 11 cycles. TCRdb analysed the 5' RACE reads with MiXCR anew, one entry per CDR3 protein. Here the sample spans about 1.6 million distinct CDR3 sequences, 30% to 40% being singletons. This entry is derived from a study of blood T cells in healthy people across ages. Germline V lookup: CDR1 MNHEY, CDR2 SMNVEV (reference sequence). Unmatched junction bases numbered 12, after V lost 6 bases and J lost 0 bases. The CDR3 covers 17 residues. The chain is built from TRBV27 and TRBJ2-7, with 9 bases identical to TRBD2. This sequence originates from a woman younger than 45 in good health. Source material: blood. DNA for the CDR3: TGTGCCAGCAGCTTCCCCTTCAGCGGGAGGAACTCCTACGAGCAGTACTTC. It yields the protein CASSFPFSGRNSYEQYF.